This T cell receptor (beta chain) was identified in a study of cytotoxic CD8 clonotypes in ibrutinib-treated CLL. Across the study: Responses comprised around 24 partial and 2 complete; at median around six years, 14 remained remitted and roughly 12 progressed. Following a median roughly 12 months of treatment, with a range of 6 to 36, response samples were taken. Study-wide results and limits: Treatment saw public clonotypes, which were uncommon, either contract or stay stable.

Measured with immunoSEQ multiplex PCR; TCRdb has only the in-frame clones, and not every one. The repertoire holds about 68,000 clones, about nine tenths seen once, with around 3.1% in the top ten. Germline V gene lookup returns CDR1 MGHDK and CDR2 SYGVNS. The CDR3 length is 14 residues. V lost 6 bases to trimming and J lost 3 bases; unmatched junction nucleotides: 6. In the case of this clone: Its antigen remains unknown.

The source was PBMCs, collected after 12 months of ibrutinib treatment. J is TRBJ2-3 and V is TRBV25-1; TRBD1 matches 7 bases. This sequence originates from a human donor with chronic lymphocytic leukemia. The CDR3 DNA reads TGTGCCAGCAGAATCGGACAGGAGACAGATACGCAGTATTTT. It codes for CASRIGQETDTQYF.